This T cell receptor beta chain was sequenced in a study of control samples from healthy donors and cancer patients. Assay: immunoSEQ multiplex PCR; the TCRdb copy retains only in-frame clones and omits some. The sample yields tens of thousands of clones, roughly 90% seen once. The V end was cut by 6 bases, the J end by 3 bases, with 8 bases between. Germline V gene data show CDR1 as SGHVS and CDR2 as FQNEAQ. CDR3 length: 12 amino acids. This clone is a singleton in its sample. The specimen sequenced was PBMCs. This sequence was found in a young man with colorectal cancer. The V and J genes are TRBV7-8 and TRBJ2-5; D is unclear. The CDR3 DNA sequence: TGTGCCAGCAGTAGGCCTGAAGAGACCCAGTACTTC. Translation: CASSRPEETQYF.